The 20 T cell receptor beta chains reported below all come from one sample, sequenced in a study. TCRdb reanalysed the RT-PCR reads using MiXCR and keeps one entry per CDR3 protein. The sample yields about 680,000 distinct CDR3 sequences, 14% seen once. Sequences were obtained from memory CD4+ T cells from blood. The receptors derive from a female donor in good health, serving as a healthy control.

This clonotype appeared a few times. V usage is TRBV5-1 and J usage is TRBJ2-5; D may be TRBD1 or TRBD2 (6 bases each). V gave up 0 bases and J gave up 5 bases, with 14 bases separating them. The CDR3 loop spans 15 amino acids. In germline, CDR1 is SGHRS, CDR2 YFSETQ. The CDR3 here is CASSLALGGTETQYF. The CDR3 DNA sequence: TGCGCCAGCAGCTTGGCCTTGGGGGGCACGGAGACCCAGTACTTC.

This clonotype showed up just a few times. The gene calls are TRBV19 and TRBJ2-1, with unresolved D. Deletions cut 5 bases from V and 3 bases from J, with 11 bases between. Germline V gene sequence: CDR1 LNHDA, CDR2 SQIVND (reference sequence). CDR3 length: 14 amino acids. This CDR3 is CASSPPLIYNEQFF. Written as DNA, the CDR3 is TGTGCCAGTAGTCCCCCTCTAATCTACAATGAGCAGTTCTTC.

This clonotype was found many times. V usage is TRBV20-1 and J usage is TRBJ2-5; D perhaps matches TRBD2 (6 bases). Between the trimmed V and J ends, which lost 3 bases and 1 base, there was a span of 9 bases. CDR1 is DFQATT, CDR2 SNEGSKA, per germline (reference sequence). The CDR3 consists of 13 residues. CDR3 coding DNA: TGCAGTGCTAGCGCGCGGGGCCAAGAGACCCAGTACTTC. This translates into CSASARGQETQYF.

This clonotype came up a few times. The rearrangement joins TRBV28 to TRBJ1-6; the D gene is possibly TRBD1 (5 bases). Germline V gene lookup returns CDR1 MDHEN and CDR2 SYDVKM. The ends were cut back, 5 bases at V and 7 bases at J, with 18 bases in the middle. The CDR3 has 16 amino acids. The CDR3 nucleotides read TGTGCCAGCAGTACCGACAGAACCGGGGACAATTCACCCCTCCACTTT. The encoded protein is CASSTDRTGDNSPLHF. Filled out from reference TRBV28 and TRBJ1-6, the complete variable domain reads DVKVTQSSRYLVKRTGEKVFLECVQDMDHENMFWYRQDPGLGLRLIYFSYDVKMKEKGDIPEGYSVSREKKERFSLILESASTNQTSMYLCASSTDRTGDNSPLHFGNGTRLTVT.

This clonotype appeared a few times. CDR3 amino acids: CASSLRVAYNEQFF. DNA of the CDR3: TGTGCCAGCAGTTTACGGGTGGCCTACAATGAGCAGTTCTTC. This sequence joins TRBV27 and TRBJ2-1; no clear D. This CDR3 has 14 amino acids. CDR1 is MNHEY, CDR2 SMNVEV, per germline (reference sequence). Deletions cut 2 bases from V and 2 bases from J, with 7 bases between.

The rearrangement joins TRBV28 to TRBJ2-2; D gene unclear. Trimming pared 3 bases from V and 0 bases from J, leaving 14 bases between. The V gene's germline CDR1 is MDHEN and CDR2 SYDVKM. The CDR3 contains 17 residues. CDR3 loop: CASSLIGHLANTGELFF. Written as DNA, the CDR3 is TGTGCCAGCAGTTTGATTGGGCATTTAGCGAACACCGGGGAGCTGTTTTTT.

This rearrangement joins TRBV7-2 to TRBJ1-2; weak D call: TRBD1 (6 bases). V dropped 0 bases and J dropped 5 bases, with 10 bases sitting between them. CDR3 length: 14 amino acids. Germline loops: CDR1 SGHTA, CDR2 FQGNSA. Here the CDR3 DNA reads TGTGCCAGCAGCTTAGCGCCAGGGGCTTATGGCTACACCTTC. This encodes CASSLAPGAYGYTF.

This clonotype was seen only a few times. V gene TRBV6-2 or TRBV6-3 combines with J gene TRBJ2-7, with 8 bases that match TRBD2. The CDR3 is 14 amino acids. Germline trimming cut 2 bases from V and 5 bases from J; bases unmatched to any gene: 5. Germline values: CDR1 MNHEY, CDR2 SVGEGT. The CDR3 bases are TGTGCCAGCAGTTACGTTCGGACTAGCCACGAGCAGTACTTC. Protein product: CASSYVRTSHEQYF.

The chain recombines TRBV6-2 or TRBV6-3 with TRBJ2-7; TRBD1 might be the D (6 bases). The CDR3 sequence is 15 residues long. In germline, CDR1 is MNHEY, CDR2 SVGEGT. Deletions cut 4 bases from V and 3 bases from J, with 16 bases between. CDR3 bases: TGTGCCAGCAGTTCGGACAGATCCTACCACTACGAGCAGTACTTC. This translates into CASSSDRSYHYEQYF.

This clonotype was counted a few times. This may be a read error: a much more frequent sequence differs by one nucleotide. The chain is built from TRBV28 and TRBJ2-1, with 13 bases lining up with TRBD2. The V gene end was trimmed by 6 bases and the J gene end by 5 bases; junction bases not matched to a gene: 1. Germline V lookup: CDR1 MDHEN, CDR2 SYDVKM. The CDR3 runs 14 residues. CDR3 region: CASRGLAGHNEQFF. CDR3 DNA sequence: TGTGCCAGCAGGGGACTAGCGGGACACAATGAGCAGTTCTTC.

Many counts were recorded for this clonotype. The chain recombines TRBV29-1 with TRBJ1-5, with D tentatively TRBD1 (6 bases). The CDR3 spans 14 residues. The germline V gene encodes CDR1 SQVTM and CDR2 ANQGSEA. Trimming took 5 bases from V and 7 from J, leaving 18 bases between them. CDR3 sequence reads: CSVLLQGQGQPQHF. For the CDR3, the DNA is TGCAGCGTTCTACTCCAGGGGCAGGGACAGCCCCAGCATTTT. Supplemented by reference TRBV29-1 and TRBJ1-5, the full variable domain reads SAVISQKPSRDICQRGTSLTIQCQVDSQVTMMFWYRQQPGQSLTLIATANQGSEATYESGFVIDKFPISRPNLTFSTLTVSNMSPEDSSIYLCSVLLQGQGQPQHFGDGTRLSIL.

At least ten counts were recorded for this clonotype. V and J are TRBV5-1 and TRBJ1-2; D remains unclear. The ends were cut back, 1 base at V and 6 bases at J, with 13 bases in the middle. The CDR3 consists of 14 residues. Germline V gives CDR1 SGHRS, CDR2 YFSETQ. As DNA, the CDR3 is TGCGCCAGCAGCTTGTTGCTAGAGAACCATGGCTACACCTTC. It yields the protein CASSLLLENHGYTF.

The sample holds a few counts of this clonotype. The chain uses TRBV7-2 and TRBJ1-2; D is unclear. Germline CDR1 and CDR2: SGHTA and FQGNSA. Deletions cut 3 bases from V and 4 bases from J, with 9 bases between. The CDR3 covers 13 residues. CDR3 region: CASSLSLSYGYTF. In nucleotides, the CDR3 is TGTGCCAGCAGCTTGTCTTTGAGCTATGGCTACACCTTC.

This clonotype was seen more than once but under ten times. The V and J genes are TRBV7-2 and TRBJ1-4, with D perhaps matching TRBD1 (6 bases). CDR3 length equals 16 residues. Germline CDR1 is SGHTA and CDR2 is FQGNSA. Trimming pared 4 bases from V and 3 bases from J, leaving 15 bases between. The CDR3 sequence is CASSYQGGRANEKLFF. The CDR3 DNA follows: TGTGCCAGCAGCTACCAAGGGGGTAGGGCTAATGAAAAACTGTTTTTT.

In this sample, this clonotype turned up many times. The rearrangement joins TRBV27 to TRBJ2-3; 11 bases align to TRBD2. Germline-derived CDR1 and CDR2 are MNHEY and SMNVEV (reference sequence). The CDR3 extends over 17 amino acids. V gave up 3 bases and J gave up 3 bases; unmatched junction bases: 8. The CDR3 sequence is CASSFGPLAGATDTQYF. CDR3 DNA: TGTGCCAGCAGTTTCGGACCACTAGCGGGAGCAACAGATACGCAGTATTTT.

This clonotype was counted only a few times. V gene TRBV2 combines with J gene TRBJ2-6, with a possible D match to TRBD2 (6 bases). Germline CDR1 SNHLY, CDR2 FYNNEI. The CDR3 sequence is 14 residues long. V was cut by 6 bases and J by 0 bases, with 6 bases left in between. CDR3 nucleotide sequence: TGTGCCAGCAGCGGGGGCTCTGGGGCCAACGTCCTGACTTTC. Protein: CASSGGSGANVLTF.

The chain combines TRBV5-1 with TRBJ2-1; the match to TRBD2 covers 8 bases. The CDR3 has 17 residues. Germline values: CDR1 SGHRS, CDR2 YFSETQ. V was pared by 3 bases and J by 5 bases, with 13 bases of the junction left unmatched. The chain's CDR3 is CASSWTLLAAQNNEQFF. CDR3 in DNA: TGCGCCAGCAGCTGGACACTACTAGCGGCCCAGAACAATGAGCAGTTCTTC. Full variable domain (missing parts from reference TRBV5-1 and TRBJ2-1): KAGVTQTPRYLIKTRGQQVTLSCSPISGHRSVSWYQQTPGQGLQFLFEYFSETQRNKGNFPGRFSGRQFSNSRSEMNVSTLELGDSALYLCASSWTLLAAQNNEQFFGPGTRLTVL.

This clonotype has a count of ten or more. This chain uses TRBV6-5 with TRBJ1-2; D uncertain. Trimming stripped 0 bases from V and 4 bases from J, with 18 bases between. The CDR3 has 17 residues. The germline V gene encodes CDR1 MNHEY and CDR2 SVGAGI. CDR3 in amino acids: CASSYSFTPGPIYGYTF. The CDR3 coding sequence is TGTGCCAGCAGTTACTCCTTTACACCCGGGCCGATCTATGGCTACACCTTC.

This clonotype was seen more than once but under ten times. This chain links TRBV14 with TRBJ2-1, with TRBD2 as a possible D gene (6 bases). The germline V gene encodes CDR1 SGHDN and CDR2 FVKESK. The CDR3 totals 15 residues. Trimming pared 4 bases from V and 5 bases from J, leaving 15 bases between. CDR3: CASSRLGGEDNEQFF. DNA for the CDR3: TGTGCCAGCAGCCGATTAGGCGGGGAAGACAATGAGCAGTTCTTC. Complete variable domain (other parts from reference TRBV14 and TRBJ2-1): EAGVTQFPSHSVIEKGQTVTLRCDPISGHDNLYWYRRVMGKEIKFLLHFVKESKQDESGMPNNRFLAERTGGTYSTLKVQPAELEDSGVYFCASSRLGGEDNEQFFGPGTRLTVL.

The chain links TRBV7-3 to TRBJ2-7; D possibly corresponds to TRBD1 (5 bases). V was shortened by 5 bases and J by 2 bases, with 16 bases between the two germline ends. From germline, CDR1 is SGHTA and CDR2 FQGTGA. This CDR3 comprises 15 residues. CDR3 protein: CASSPSGRQPYEQYF. The CDR3, as DNA: TGTGCCAGCAGCCCGTCCGGCCGACAGCCCTACGAGCAGTACTTC.